A single sample is the source of the 31 T cell receptor beta chains below, sequenced in a study of graft-versus-host responses after intestinal transplantation. Libraries were prepared by immunoSEQ multiplex PCR; TCRdb keeps only in-frame clonotypes and omits some of them. The sample holds about 97,000 clones, roughly 91% seen once. Antigens for these TCRs are unknown. The material was unstimulated CD4+ T cells sorted from spleen or lymph node cells, obtained before transplant. These receptors came from a human donor who was the organ donor for an intestinal transplant.

CDR3 in amino acids: CASRATGGGGETQYF. In nucleotides, the CDR3 is TGTGCCAGCAGAGCCACAGGGGGCGGAGGAGAGACCCAGTACTTC. The V gene is TRBV25-1, the J gene TRBJ2-5; TRBD1 aligns across 9 bases. V lost 6 bases, J lost 4 bases, and 9 bases stayed unmatched. Germline CDR1 MGHDK, CDR2 SYGVNS. The CDR3 sequence is 15 residues long.

This clone was detected only once. V is TRBV4-3 and J is TRBJ2-3; TRBD2 agrees at 13 bases. The CDR3 totals 15 residues. In germline, CDR1 is LGHNA, CDR2 YSLEER. Trimming removed 4 bases from V and 5 bases from J; junction bases left unmatched: 3. The CDR3 reads CASSPRLAGGDTQYF. DNA for the CDR3: TGCGCCAGCAGCCCCAGACTAGCGGGGGGAGATACGCAGTATTTT.

The chain is built from TRBV19 and TRBJ1-4, with 9 positions matching TRBD1. The trim removed 9 bases at V and 0 bases at J, leaving 8 bases unmatched. CDR1 and CDR2 (germline): LNHDA, SQIVND (reference sequence). The CDR3 loop spans 16 amino acids. CDR3 in amino acids: CASKKGTGTTNEKLFF. The CDR3 bases are TGTGCCAGCAAAAAGGGGACAGGGACAACTAATGAAAAACTGTTTTTT.

The J gene is TRBJ1-1, the V gene TRBV5-1, with 10 bases fitting TRBD1. The V segment lost 7 bases and the J segment 1 base; nucleotides outside the gene matches: 10. This CDR3 has 16 amino acids. Germline CDR1 reads SGHRS; CDR2 reads YFSETQ. DNA of the CDR3: TGCGCCAGCGGTTCGGGACAGGGGACTACGAACACTGAAGCTTTCTTT. It is translated as CASGSGQGTTNTEAFF.

V usage is TRBV6-6 and J usage is TRBJ2-3, with 7 bases that match TRBD1. This CDR3 contains 15 residues. With V trimmed by 0 bases and J by 1 base, 1 base remained unmatched. Germline V gives CDR1 MNHNY, CDR2 SVGAGI (reference sequence). DNA for the CDR3: TGTGCCAGCAGTTACTCACAGGGGCGCACAGATACGCAGTATTTT. Amino acids: CASSYSQGRTDTQYF.

V usage is TRBV2 and J usage is TRBJ1-5, with TRBD1 matching 8 bases. V lost 8 bases and J lost 5; bases outside the gene matches: 8. CDR3 length: 14 amino acids. Per the germline V gene, CDR1 is SNHLY and CDR2 is FYNNEI. The CDR3 DNA is TGTGCCAGCGGCGGAGACAGGGGCCATCAGCCCCAGCATTTT. Translating it yields CASGGDRGHQPQHF.

In DNA form, the CDR3 reads TGCGCCAGCAGCTTGGCCGGGGATGGCTACACCTTC. It encodes CASSLAGDGYTF. The genes are TRBV5-1 and TRBJ1-2, with D uncertain. Trimming stripped 0 bases from V and 6 bases from J, with 6 bases between. The CDR3 has 12 amino acids. Germline V CDR1 and CDR2: SGHRS, YFSETQ. Full variable domain (remainder filled in from reference TRBV5-1 and TRBJ1-2): KAGVTQTPRYLIKTRGQQVTLSCSPISGHRSVSWYQQTPGQGLQFLFEYFSETQRNKGNFPGRFSGRQFSNSRSEMNVSTLELGDSALYLCASSLAGDGYTFGSGTRLTVV.

In DNA form, the CDR3 reads TGTGCCAGCATTAACAGGGGTAACACCGGGGAGCTGTTTTTT. This translates into CASINRGNTGELFF. The chain combines TRBV6-1 with TRBJ2-2, with TRBD1 matching 7 bases. V gave up 7 bases and J gave up 2 bases; unmatched junction bases: 4. The CDR3 covers 14 residues. Germline assignment: CDR1 MNHNS and CDR2 SASEGT.

This clone was found once. V and J are TRBV4-2 and TRBJ1-1, with D tentatively TRBD1 (6 bases). Trimming pared 4 bases from V and 4 bases from J, leaving 16 bases between. Germline V lookup: CDR1 LGHNA, CDR2 YNFKEQ. The CDR3 has 15 residues. CDR3 residues: CASSLPAGDITEAFF. The CDR3 DNA follows: TGTGCCAGCAGCCTCCCAGCGGGGGACATCACTGAAGCTTTCTTT.

The chain couples TRBV7-9 to TRBJ2-1, with D perhaps TRBD1 (5 bases). With 3 bases removed from V and 4 bases from J, the gap between germline ends came to 19 bases. This CDR3 region has 17 residues. Germline V gene sequence: CDR1 SEHNR, CDR2 FQNEAQ (reference sequence). CDR3: CASSFSAQGLTYNEQFF. The CDR3 DNA reads TGTGCCAGCAGCTTCTCGGCTCAGGGCCTAACTTACAATGAGCAGTTCTTC. Variable domain in full (rest from reference TRBV7-9 and TRBJ2-1): DTGVSQNPRHKITKRGQNVTFRCDPISEHNRLYWYRQTLGQGPEFLTYFQNEAQLEKSRLLSDRFSAERPKGSFSTLEIQRTEQGDSAMYLCASSFSAQGLTYNEQFFGPGTRLTVL.

This rearrangement joins TRBV4-2 to TRBJ2-1, with 10 nucleotides matching TRBD2. The CDR3 contains 13 residues. J was trimmed by 14 bases and V by 3 bases; bases with no gene match: 7. Germline CDR1 is LGHNA and CDR2 is YNFKEQ. CDR3 nucleotide sequence: TGTGCCAGCAGCCAGGGAAGCGGGGGGGCCGAGTTCTTC. Residues: CASSQGSGGAEFF.

The chain carries TRBV18 and TRBJ1-1; D is undetermined. Germline CDR1 KGHSH, CDR2 LQKENI. V lost 0 bases and J 0 bases, leaving 8 bases between the germline ends. The CDR3 sequence is 15 residues long. In nucleotides, the CDR3 is TGTGCCAGCTCACCACCGGGCAGGCTGAACACTGAAGCTTTCTTT. Residues: CASSPPGRLNTEAFF.

The rearrangement links TRBV2 to TRBJ2-5; D gene unclear. In germline, CDR1 is SNHLY, CDR2 FYNNEI. The CDR3 extends over 12 amino acids. V lost 4 bases and J 5 bases, leaving 8 bases between the germline ends. The chain's CDR3 is CASSGLSETQYF. The DNA of the CDR3 is TGTGCCAGCAGTGGACTTAGTGAGACCCAGTACTTC.

The rearrangement uses TRBV4-3 and TRBJ2-3, with TRBD2 matching over 8 bases. The CDR3 consists of 15 residues. Germline V lookup: CDR1 LGHNA, CDR2 YSLEER. Trimming cost V 2 bases and J 2 bases; bases outside gene matches: 3. The CDR3 nucleotides read TGCGCCAGCAGCCAATCCGGGGGGGTCACAGATACGCAGTATTTT. This gives the protein CASSQSGGVTDTQYF.

This rearrangement joins TRBV27 to TRBJ2-1, with D tentatively TRBD2 (5 bases). This CDR3 is built from 18 residues. The germline gives CDR1 MNHEY, CDR2 SMNVEV (reference sequence). Between the trimmed V and J ends, which lost 5 bases and 0 bases, there was a span of 20 bases. CDR3 DNA sequence: TGTGCCAGCAGTCCCCAATCCGCTAGCTTTAACTCCTACAATGAGCAGTTCTTC. This sequence encodes CASSPQSASFNSYNEQFF.

The chain employs TRBV7-2 and TRBJ2-5; 9 positions agree with TRBD2. Germline CDR1 reads SGHTA; CDR2 reads FQGNSA. The CDR3 extends over 16 amino acids. Trimming cost V 1 base and J 1 base; bases outside gene matches: 4. As DNA, the CDR3 is TGTGCCAGCAGCTTAGATCTAGCGGGGCTCCAAGAGACCCAGTACTTC. Protein product: CASSLDLAGLQETQYF.

This chain connects TRBV30 to TRBJ1-2; 12 bases match TRBD1. With V trimmed by 5 bases and J by 5 bases, 21 bases remained unmatched. Germline CDR1 is GTSNPN and CDR2 is SVGIG (reference sequence). The CDR3 loop spans 19 amino acids. The CDR3 loop reads CAWESELGTGGGIRYGYTF. Written as DNA, the CDR3 is TGTGCCTGGGAATCGGAACTTGGGACAGGGGGCGGGATACGTTATGGCTACACCTTC.

The V and J genes are TRBV7-3 and TRBJ1-1, with D unresolved. This CDR3 is built from 14 residues. CDR1 and CDR2 from the germline V gene are SGHTA and FQGTGA. Trimming stripped 0 bases from V and 1 base from J, with 6 bases between. The CDR3 reads CASSLTRGNTEAFF. The CDR3 DNA reads as TGTGCCAGCAGCTTAACCCGGGGGAACACTGAAGCTTTCTTT.

The V and J genes are TRBV5-1 and TRBJ1-2; D not certain. CDR3 length equals 12 residues. Trimming cost V 4 bases and J 6 bases, with 10 bases left between them. CDR1 and CDR2 (germline): SGHRS, YFSETQ. CDR3 DNA sequence: TGCGCCAGCAGCCCGAGACTCGATGGCTACACCTTC. Its translation is CASSPRLDGYTF.

J is TRBJ1-1 and V is TRBV6-5; D perhaps matches TRBD1 (5 bases). Germline V CDR1 and CDR2: MNHEY, SVGAGI. V was shortened by 8 bases and J by 2 bases, with 12 bases between the two germline ends. The CDR3 spans 13 residues. CDR3 bases: TGTGCCAGCCACTACAGGTTAAACACTGAAGCTTTCTTT. Its protein product is CASHYRLNTEAFF.

The rearrangement uses TRBV5-3 and TRBJ2-2; 9 positions match TRBD1. TRBV5-3 falls under the ORF class, with uncertain function. V shed 3 bases, J shed 3 bases, and the junction held 0 bases outside the gene matches. The CDR3 totals 14 residues. CDR3 sequence reads: CARSWDRDTGELFF. The CDR3 bases are TGTGCCAGAAGCTGGGACAGGGACACCGGGGAGCTGTTTTTT.

The DNA for the CDR3 is TGCGCCAGCAGCCACCGGACTAGCGGGAGGGGGAATGAGCAGTTCTTC. Its translation is CASSHRTSGRGNEQFF. The V call is TRBV5-1, the J call TRBJ2-1; TRBD2 aligns across 15 bases. The J segment lost 7 bases and the V segment lost 4 bases, leaving 6 bases of the junction unmatched. Germline CDR1 reads SGHRS; CDR2 reads YFSETQ. This CDR3 is built from 16 residues.

The genes are TRBV7-3 and TRBJ2-2; 8 bases are a match to TRBD1. CDR3 size: 15 residues. CDR1 and CDR2 (germline): SGHTA, FQGTGA. V lost 5 bases to trimming and J lost 6 bases; unmatched junction nucleotides: 8. CDR3: CASSQDRANSGELFF. The CDR3 bases are TGTGCCAGCAGCCAGGACAGGGCTAATTCCGGGGAGCTGTTTTTT.

J is TRBJ1-1 and V is TRBV19; TRBD1 might be the D (5 bases). Trimming pared 3 bases from V and 1 base from J, leaving 9 bases between. CDR1 and CDR2 (germline): LNHDA, SQIVND (reference sequence). The CDR3 runs 14 residues. CDR3 coding DNA: TGTGCCAGTAGTATGCGGGGGACGAACACTGAAGCTTTCTTT. Residues: CASSMRGTNTEAFF.

This chain uses TRBV4-1 with TRBJ2-1, with a weak D call TRBD2 (5 bases). Per the germline V gene, CDR1 is MGHRA and CDR2 is YSYEKL. Trimming pared 0 bases from V and 10 bases from J, leaving 16 bases between. The CDR3 covers 15 residues. The CDR3 nucleotides read TGCGCCAGCAGCCAAGATCCTGCGGGCGGCGGGGAGCAGTTCTTC. Its translation: CASSQDPAGGGEQFF.

The V and J genes are TRBV4-3 and TRBJ1-5, with 8 positions matching TRBD1. CDR3 size: 17 residues. V trimming: 1 base; J trimming: 6 bases; junction bases outside the gene matches: 11. Germline values: CDR1 LGHNA, CDR2 YSLEER. CDR3 sequence (DNA): TGCGCCAGCAGCCAAGTTAGAGGCAGGGGGCTTGGTCAGCCCCAGCATTTT. The encoded protein is CASSQVRGRGLGQPQHF.

This clone appeared a single time. This chain links TRBV6-1 with TRBJ2-7, with TRBD1 matching 7 bases. V lost 4 bases to trimming and J lost 3 bases; unmatched junction nucleotides: 6. The V gene's germline CDR1 is MNHNS and CDR2 SASEGT. This CDR3 has 14 amino acids. The DNA for the CDR3 is TGTGCCAGCAGTGTTAGGACAGGACACTACGAGCAGTACTTC. It encodes CASSVRTGHYEQYF.

V and J are TRBV4-1 and TRBJ2-6, with a tentative D call TRBD2 (5 bases). The V end lost 3 bases, the J end lost 2 bases, and 14 bases lay between the germline ends. Germline V gene lookup returns CDR1 MGHRA and CDR2 YSYEKL. The CDR3 spans 17 residues. CDR3 amino acids: CASSHPGSQPGANVLTF. The CDR3 DNA is TGCGCCAGCAGCCACCCGGGATCCCAACCTGGGGCCAACGTCCTGACTTTC.

This clone showed up just a few times. This sequence joins TRBV6-6 and TRBJ1-6; unclear D gene. CDR1 is MNHNY, CDR2 SVGAGI, per germline (reference sequence). CDR3 length equals 12 residues. V was trimmed by 7 bases and J by 7 bases, leaving 8 bases between them. The chain's CDR3 is CASTHPNSPLHF. The CDR3 DNA follows: TGTGCCAGCACCCATCCCAATTCACCCCTCCACTTT.

The rearrangement links TRBV4-2 to TRBJ2-1; the D gene is possibly TRBD1 (6 bases). CDR3 length equals 13 residues. Between the trimmed V and J ends, which lost 4 bases and 6 bases, there was a span of 10 bases. Germline V gives CDR1 LGHNA, CDR2 YNFKEQ. CDR3 in DNA: TGTGCCAGCAGCCCATCCAGGGGCAATGAGCAGTTCTTC. The encoded protein is CASSPSRGNEQFF.

V usage is TRBV7-9 and J usage is TRBJ1-1; D unclear. This CDR3 comprises 13 residues. Germline CDR1 SEHNR, CDR2 FQNEAQ (reference sequence). Trimming removed 1 base from V and 1 base from J, with 4 bases in between. CDR3 nucleotides: TGTGCCAGCAGCTTAGGACAGAACACTGAAGCTTTCTTT. Protein: CASSLGQNTEAFF.